This entry concerns a single TCR beta chain. The record originates from a study of T cells expressing NK-cell markers. Study context: There were seven HCMV-seropositive donors and one seronegative donor among the eight sequenced.

TCRdb reanalyzed the 5' RACE reads and collapses them to one entry per CDR3 protein, without DNA. The sample has about 380,000 distinct CDR3 sequences. Germline lookup yields CDR1 SGHTA and CDR2 FQGNSA. This CDR3 spans 17 amino acids. This chain uses TRBV7-2 with TRBJ2-2; TCRdb indicates TRBD2, and absent DNA this call remains unverified. The receptor's source is a man aged 18 to 70 in good health. Sequencing was carried out using blood T cells: a sorted CD56 or NKG2C T cell subset, CD4+ or CD8+ T cells, or bulk PBMC T cells (not recorded which). The CDR3 sequence: CASSLTSGGAVGGELFF. Full variable domain (outside the CDR3, taken from reference TRBV7-2 and TRBJ2-2): GAGVSQSPSNKVTEKGKDVELRCDPISGHTALYWYRQSLGQGLEFLIYFQGNSAPDKSGLPSDRFSAERTGGSVSTLTIQRTQQEDSAVYLCASSLTSGGAVGGELFFGEGSRLTVL.